A single sample is the source of the 9 T cell receptor beta chains below, sequenced in a study of blood T cell repertoires in COVID-19. The protocol was immunoSEQ multiplex PCR, while the TCRdb copy is restricted to in-frame clones and leaves out a portion. The table lists roughly 110,000 clones, roughly 90% of them singletons. The sample taken for sequencing was peripheral blood. These receptors came from a man aged 35 to 55 with active or convalescent COVID-19.

The chain couples TRBV3-1 (or the pseudogene TRBV3-2) to TRBJ1-5; D is unresolved. Germline values: CDR1 LGHDT, CDR2 YNNKEL (reference sequence). The CDR3 sequence is 14 residues long. Trimming pared 1 base from V and 4 bases from J, leaving 8 bases between. The CDR3 is CASSQAGGNQPQHF. The DNA of the CDR3 is TGTGCCAGCAGCCAAGCGGGTGGGAATCAGCCCCAGCATTTT.

This rearrangement joins TRBV5-8 to TRBJ2-3; 8 nucleotides match TRBD1. V was pared by 8 bases and J by 3 bases, with 5 bases of the junction left unmatched. CDR3 length equals 13 residues. The germline V gene encodes CDR1 SGHTS and CDR2 YDEGEE. Written as DNA, the CDR3 is TGTGCCAGTGGCAGGGGGCGGACAGATACGCAGTATTTT. Encoded protein: CASGRGRTDTQYF.

The chain links TRBV3-1 (or the pseudogene TRBV3-2) to TRBJ1-1, with D unresolved. The CDR3 runs 15 residues. Trimming cost V 1 base and J 6 bases, with 15 bases left between them. Germline V lookup: CDR1 LGHDT, CDR2 YNNKEL (reference sequence). CDR3 nucleotide sequence: TGTGCCAGCAGCCAAGCACTTATACTGCAACCTGAAGCTTTCTTT. Translated, it gives CASSQALILQPEAFF.

The chain has TRBV12-3 or TRBV12-4 and TRBJ1-3; D remains unclear. This CDR3 contains 13 residues. The V end was cut by 6 bases, the J end by 8 bases, with 14 bases between. The CDR3, as DNA: TGTGCCAGCAGCCTTTTTGCCCCGGACACCATATATTTT. Translating it yields CASSLFAPDTIYF.

J is TRBJ2-3 and V is TRBV30; 8 nucleotides line up with TRBD2. The CDR3 consists of 14 residues. Germline V lookup: CDR1 GTSNPN, CDR2 SVGIG (reference sequence). V was pared by 4 bases and J by 2 bases, with 5 bases of the junction left unmatched. The CDR3 coding sequence is TGTGCCTGGAATGGCGGGAGGACCACAGATACGCAGTATTTT. It yields the protein CAWNGGRTTDTQYF.

This rearrangement joins TRBV9 to TRBJ2-2; TRBD2 matches at 8 bases. The CDR3 covers 14 residues. The germline gives CDR1 SGDLS, CDR2 YYNGEE. V lost 4 bases to trimming and J lost 3 bases; unmatched junction nucleotides: 2. The CDR3: CASSHGGDTGELFF. The CDR3, as DNA: TGTGCCAGCAGCCACGGGGGGGACACCGGGGAGCTGTTTTTT.

This sequence joins TRBV12-5 and TRBJ2-1; 7 bases map to TRBD2. With V trimmed by 1 base and J by 6 bases, 9 bases remained unmatched. Germline CDR1 reads LGHNT; CDR2 reads FRNRAP. The CDR3 spans 16 residues. CDR3 in amino acids: CASGLATGASGNEQFF. The CDR3 coding sequence is TGTGCTAGTGGTTTGGCCACGGGAGCTAGCGGCAATGAGCAGTTCTTC. Complete variable domain (other parts from reference TRBV12-5 and TRBJ2-1): DARVTQTPRHKVTEMGQEVTMRCQPILGHNTVFWYRQTMMQGLELLAYFRNRAPLDDSGMPKDRFSAEMPDATLATLKIQPSEPRDSAVYFCASGLATGASGNEQFFGPGTRLTVL.

The chain recombines TRBV5-1 with TRBJ1-3; the D is unclear. Germline lookup yields CDR1 SGHRS and CDR2 YFSETQ. V lost 3 bases and J lost 3, with 7 bases in between. This CDR3 is built from 13 residues. The CDR3 protein is CASSSENGNTIYF. For the CDR3, the DNA is TGCGCCAGCAGCTCAGAAAATGGAAACACCATATATTTT.

V and J are TRBV3-1 (or the pseudogene TRBV3-2) and TRBJ2-2; 7 positions agree with TRBD2. Per the germline V gene, CDR1 is LGHDT and CDR2 is YNNKEL (reference sequence). This CDR3 is 15 amino acids long. Losses at the gene ends were 4 bases for V and 4 bases for J; bases not matched to a gene: 6. CDR3 sequence (DNA): TGTGCCAGCAGCCGAGCTAGCGGACTCACCGGGGAGCTGTTTTTT. As protein: CASSRASGLTGELFF.